Listed below are T cell receptor beta chains from one sample, sequenced in a study of blood T cell repertoires in COVID-19. Sequencing was performed with immunoSEQ multiplex PCR; in TCRdb, only in-frame clones are kept and a portion is missing. The sample gives under 250,000 clones, roughly 80% of which show up once; under 7% is in the top ten. Sequences were obtained from peripheral blood. All receptors come from a woman aged 40-49 years with COVID-19, enrolled during active disease. The CDR3 runs from the conserved cysteine through the conserved F or W. The D gene is left open where the match is weak. Size tells how often a clone was seen (once, few, many) or the class of an expanded clone, and some rows leave it out.

CDR3 protein,CDR3 DNA,D gene,J gene,V gene,clone size
CASSLVMNTGELFF,TGTGCCAGCAGCTTAGTCATGAACACCGGGGAGCTGTTTTTT,NA,TRBJ2-2,TRBV7-8,NA
CASSSLGQGGYNEQFF,TGTGCCAGCAGTTCCCTGGGACAGGGGGGATACAATGAGCAGTTCTTC,TRBD1,TRBJ2-1,TRBV6-5,NA
CARLGGGYGYTF,TGTGCTCGTCTGGGAGGGGGCTATGGCTACACCTTC,NA,TRBJ1-2,TRBV30,NA
CASSYSRDRGPNTIYF,TGTGCCAGCAGTTACTCGAGGGACAGGGGGCCCAACACCATATATTTT,TRBD1,TRBJ1-3,TRBV6-5,NA
CASSVPSGNTGELFF,TGTGCCAGCAGCGTTCCTAGCGGTAACACCGGGGAGCTGTTTTTT,TRBD2,TRBJ2-2,TRBV6-2/TRBV6-3,NA
CAWSVQGSQPQHF,TGTGCCTGGAGCGTTCAGGGAAGCCAGCCCCAGCATTTT,NA,TRBJ1-5,TRBV30,NA
CAIRGRGNQPQHF,TGTGCCATCAGGGGGAGAGGCAATCAGCCCCAGCATTTT,NA,TRBJ1-5,TRBV10-3,NA
CAISTNNYGYTF,TGTGCCATTTCGACAAACAACTATGGCTACACCTTC,NA,TRBJ1-2,TRBV28,NA
CASSLGTETDTQYF,TGCGCCAGCAGCTTGGGGACAGAGACAGATACGCAGTATTTT,NA,TRBJ2-3,TRBV5-1,NA
CASSPLAGTEETQYF,TGTGCCAGCAGTCCCCTAGCGGGAACGGAGGAGACCCAGTACTTC,TRBD2,TRBJ2-5,TRBV6-2/TRBV6-3,many
CASSYSVRGNSPLHF,TGTGCCAGCAGTTACTCCGTTAGGGGGAATTCACCCCTCCACTTT,NA,TRBJ1-6,TRBV6-5,NA
CASSPSRTGKSEQFF,TGTGCCAGCAGCCCCTCCCGGACAGGTAAGAGTGAGCAGTTCTTC,TRBD1,TRBJ2-1,TRBV11-3,NA
CASSQDPMNTEAFF,TGTGCCAGCAGCCAAGATCCAATGAACACTGAAGCTTTCTTT,NA,TRBJ1-1,TRBV14,NA
CASSQALALLEDTQYF,TGTGCCAGCAGCCAGGCACTAGCCCTCCTCGAGGATACGCAGTATTTT,NA,TRBJ2-3,TRBV3-1/TRBV3-2,NA
CASSLELVGHGYTF,TGTGCCAGCAGCTTAGAACTGGTTGGGCATGGCTACACCTTC,NA,TRBJ1-2,TRBV7-6,NA
CASRQGKVEQFF,TGTGCCAGCAGACAGGGGAAGGTAGAGCAGTTCTTC,TRBD1,TRBJ2-1,TRBV7-9,NA
CASSLTGGGSTETQYF,TGCGCCAGCAGCTTGACAGGCGGGGGGTCGACGGAGACCCAGTACTTC,TRBD2,TRBJ2-5,TRBV5-1,NA
CASSRLVNSDTQYF,TGTGCCAGCAGTCGACTAGTAAACTCAGATACGCAGTATTTT,NA,TRBJ2-3,TRBV6-2/TRBV6-3,NA
CASSLGPTGTSGNTIYF,TGCGCCAGCAGCTTGGGGCCGACAGGCACCTCTGGAAACACCATATATTTT,NA,TRBJ1-3,TRBV5-1,few
CASSPGQARTGELFF,TGTGCCAGCAGCCCGGGACAGGCCCGCACCGGGGAGCTGTTTTTT,TRBD1,TRBJ2-2,TRBV6-5,NA
CASSIGTGGETQYF,TGTGCCAGTAGTATAGGGACAGGAGGAGAGACCCAGTACTTC,TRBD1,TRBJ2-5,TRBV19,NA
CASSVNGGAFNEQFF,TGTGCCAGCAGCGTAAACGGGGGGGCTTTCAATGAGCAGTTCTTC,TRBD2,TRBJ2-1,TRBV9,NA
CASSYRGRVPFYGYTF,TGCGCCAGCAGCTACAGGGGGAGGGTCCCTTTCTATGGCTACACCTTC,TRBD1,TRBJ1-2,TRBV4-3,NA
CAISESTGDYGYTF,TGTGCCATCAGTGAGTCGACAGGGGACTATGGCTACACCTTC,TRBD1,TRBJ1-2,TRBV10-3,NA
CASSRTSQGAEAFF,TGTGCCAGTAGTCGGACTTCCCAGGGGGCTGAAGCTTTCTTT,TRBD1,TRBJ1-1,TRBV19,NA
CASSVGTGGGYTF,TGTGCCAGCAGCGTAGGAACAGGGGGAGGCTACACCTTC,TRBD1,TRBJ1-2,TRBV9,few
CASSSAGIAFF,TGTGCCAGCAGCTCTGCAGGGATAGCTTTCTTT,NA,TRBJ1-1,TRBV5-4,NA
CASSSPADRGTEAFF,TGTGCCAGCAGTTCCCCGGCAGACAGGGGCACTGAAGCTTTCTTT,TRBD1,TRBJ1-1,TRBV6-6,few